A selection of T cell receptor beta chains follows, all from one sample in a study of preoperative IRX-2 immunotherapy in early breast cancer. Libraries were prepared by immunoSEQ multiplex PCR; TCRdb keeps only in-frame clonotypes and omits some of them. Here the sample spans about 26,000 clones, about 75% being singletons. The sample consisted of lymph node tissue, taken after IRX-2 immunotherapy. All receptors come from a human donor with breast cancer. CDR3s leave out the opening cysteine and the closing phenylalanine or tryptophan. D genes are given only for firm matches.

D gene: .
V gene: TRBV7-4
J gene: TRBJ2-1
CDR3 protein: ASSFAGSYEQF

D gene: .
V gene: TRBV11-3
J gene: TRBJ2-3
CDR3 protein: ASSLAQRSTDTQY

D gene: TRBD1
V gene: TRBV6-8
J gene: TRBJ2-7
CDR3 protein: ASSLTGTGASQY

D gene: TRBD2
V gene: TRBV6-8
J gene: TRBJ2-6
CDR3 protein: ASSYRLTSGLPSSGANVLT

D gene: .
V gene: TRBV15
J gene: TRBJ1-1
CDR3 protein: ATSKRHMNTEAF

D gene: .
V gene: TRBV11-3
J gene: TRBJ2-3
CDR3 protein: ASSLGKGGLGTDTQY

D gene: TRBD1
V gene: TRBV2
J gene: TRBJ2-1
CDR3 protein: ASSESTGGNIYNEQF

D gene: .
V gene: TRBV6-8
J gene: TRBJ2-4
CDR3 protein: ASSAVKNIQY

D gene: .
V gene: TRBV15
J gene: TRBJ1-4
CDR3 protein: ATSRGTVAGTANEKLF

D gene: .
V gene: TRBV28
J gene: TRBJ1-2
CDR3 protein: ASSPTGRGYT

D gene: TRBD1
V gene: TRBV18
J gene: TRBJ1-3
CDR3 protein: ASSPPGGTAMNTIY

D gene: .
V gene: TRBV23-1
J gene: TRBJ2-7
CDR3 protein: ASSQDLVGLYEQY

D gene: TRBD2
V gene: TRBV7-6
J gene: TRBJ2-1
CDR3 protein: ASSPLAGGPNEQF

D gene: .
V gene: TRBV6-8
J gene: TRBJ2-7
CDR3 protein: ASGNPGAYYEQY

D gene: TRBD1
V gene: TRBV6-8
J gene: TRBJ1-5
CDR3 protein: ASSLTGAALSQH

D gene: TRBD1
V gene: TRBV7-4
J gene: TRBJ2-7
CDR3 protein: ARSLDRGHLEQY

D gene: .
V gene: TRBV6-8
J gene: TRBJ2-1
CDR3 protein: ASRYPAGRNNEQF

D gene: .
V gene: TRBV11-3
J gene: TRBJ1-5
CDR3 protein: ASSLGVGVAPQH

D gene: .
V gene: TRBV28
J gene: TRBJ1-1
CDR3 protein: ASSLGHMEAF

D gene: .
V gene: TRBV6-4
J gene: TRBJ2-1
CDR3 protein: AISNSDEQF

D gene: TRBD1
V gene: TRBV6-8
J gene: TRBJ2-7
CDR3 protein: ASSSPPGTVYEQY

D gene: .
V gene: TRBV6-8
J gene: TRBJ1-5
CDR3 protein: ASSPRSQLSNQPQH

D gene: .
V gene: TRBV15
J gene: TRBJ1-2
CDR3 protein: ATSRVAGITYGYT

D gene: TRBD2
V gene: TRBV7-1
J gene: TRBJ2-1
CDR3 protein: ASSLRPGTKNNEQF

D gene: TRBD1
V gene: TRBV2
J gene: TRBJ2-2
CDR3 protein: ASSLQGAAGELF

D gene: .
V gene: TRBV11-3
J gene: TRBJ1-2
CDR3 protein: ASSLSDNNYGYT

D gene: .
V gene: TRBV9
J gene: TRBJ1-2
CDR3 protein: ASSVALQGNYGYT

D gene: .
V gene: TRBV11-3
J gene: TRBJ1-1
CDR3 protein: ASTPRTANTEAF

D gene: .
V gene: TRBV28
J gene: TRBJ1-5
CDR3 protein: ASSFKAASSNQPQH

D gene: TRBD1
V gene: TRBV7-6
J gene: TRBJ1-2
CDR3 protein: ASSLGTGSYGYT

D gene: .
V gene: TRBV7-5
J gene: TRBJ2-3
CDR3 protein: ASSLAGSSTDTQY

D gene: TRBD1
V gene: TRBV25-1
J gene: TRBJ1-4
CDR3 protein: ASRRTGGDEKLF

D gene: TRBD2
V gene: TRBV15
J gene: TRBJ2-7
CDR3 protein: ATSRDVAGGHGDYEQY

D gene: .
V gene: TRBV6-8
J gene: TRBJ1-1
CDR3 protein: ASTRETQNTEAF

D gene: .
V gene: TRBV19
J gene: TRBJ2-7
CDR3 protein: ASRSPAADGYEQY

D gene: TRBD1
V gene: TRBV28
J gene: TRBJ2-7
CDR3 protein: ASSPRGTGGLGQY

D gene: .
V gene: TRBV7-1
J gene: TRBJ2-1
CDR3 protein: ASSLSGMVGEQF

D gene: TRBD1
V gene: TRBV19
J gene: TRBJ2-1
CDR3 protein: ASSIDRTGGTSYNEQF

D gene: .
V gene: TRBV18
J gene: TRBJ2-5
CDR3 protein: ASSLNFGVDGETQY

D gene: TRBD1
V gene: TRBV15
J gene: TRBJ1-5
CDR3 protein: ATSKTGDSNQPQH

D gene: .
V gene: TRBV11-3
J gene: TRBJ2-7
CDR3 protein: ASSPGTLDSYEQY

D gene: TRBD1
V gene: TRBV11-3
J gene: TRBJ2-3
CDR3 protein: ASSLGGQGRDTQY

D gene: .
V gene: TRBV23-1
J gene: TRBJ1-3
CDR3 protein: ASSQQRPGAGGNTIY

D gene: .
V gene: TRBV11-3
J gene: TRBJ2-3
CDR3 protein: ASSLGEGFTDTQY

D gene: .
V gene: TRBV18
J gene: TRBJ1-2
CDR3 protein: ASSLVGFTNYGYT

D gene: .
V gene: TRBV7-6
J gene: TRBJ2-7
CDR3 protein: ASSTNPGQSYEQY

D gene: TRBD1
V gene: TRBV7-6
J gene: TRBJ1-1
CDR3 protein: ASSSPGQMNTEAF

D gene: .
V gene: TRBV10-1
J gene: TRBJ2-3
CDR3 protein: ASSESIRTGWGTDTQY

D gene: .
V gene: TRBV11-3
J gene: TRBJ2-3
CDR3 protein: ASSIKQIRDTQY

D gene: .
V gene: TRBV5-1
J gene: TRBJ2-1
CDR3 protein: ASSLAGSYNEQF

D gene: .
V gene: TRBV29-1
J gene: TRBJ1-1
CDR3 protein: SVEIGQNTEAF

D gene: TRBD1
V gene: TRBV19
J gene: TRBJ1-1
CDR3 protein: ASSIDLGTGGEAF

D gene: .
V gene: TRBV7-7
J gene: TRBJ2-2
CDR3 protein: ASSASRGRVTGELF